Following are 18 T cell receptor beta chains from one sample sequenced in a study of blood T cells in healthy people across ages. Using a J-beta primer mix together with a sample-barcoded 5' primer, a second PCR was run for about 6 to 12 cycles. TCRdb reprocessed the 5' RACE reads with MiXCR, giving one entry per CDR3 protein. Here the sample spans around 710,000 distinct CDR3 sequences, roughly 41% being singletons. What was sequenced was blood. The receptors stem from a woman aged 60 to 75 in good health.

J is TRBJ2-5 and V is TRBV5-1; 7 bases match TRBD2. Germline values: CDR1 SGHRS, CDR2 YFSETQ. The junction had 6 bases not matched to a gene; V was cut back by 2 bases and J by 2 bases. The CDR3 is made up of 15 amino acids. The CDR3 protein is CASSFLSGGQETQYF. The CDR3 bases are TGCGCCAGCAGCTTTCTATCGGGGGGACAAGAGACCCAGTACTTC. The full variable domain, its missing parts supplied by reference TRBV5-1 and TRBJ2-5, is KAGVTQTPRYLIKTRGQQVTLSCSPISGHRSVSWYQQTPGQGLQFLFEYFSETQRNKGNFPGRFSGRQFSNSRSEMNVSTLELGDSALYLCASSFLSGGQETQYFGPGTRLLVL.

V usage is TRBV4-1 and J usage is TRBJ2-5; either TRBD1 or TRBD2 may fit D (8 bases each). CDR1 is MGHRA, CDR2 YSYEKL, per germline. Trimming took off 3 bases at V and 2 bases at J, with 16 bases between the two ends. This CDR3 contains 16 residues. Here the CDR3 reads CASSQSGGGRQETQYF. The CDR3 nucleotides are TGCGCCAGCAGCCAGTCAGGGGGCGGGAGGCAAGAGACCCAGTACTTC.

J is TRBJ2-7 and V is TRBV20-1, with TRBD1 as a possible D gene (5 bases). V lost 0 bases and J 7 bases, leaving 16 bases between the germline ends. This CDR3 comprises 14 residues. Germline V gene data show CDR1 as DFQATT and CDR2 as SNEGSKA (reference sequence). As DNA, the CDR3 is TGCAGTGCTAGAGATCCAGCGACAGCCTTTGAGCAGTACTTC. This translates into CSARDPATAFEQYF.

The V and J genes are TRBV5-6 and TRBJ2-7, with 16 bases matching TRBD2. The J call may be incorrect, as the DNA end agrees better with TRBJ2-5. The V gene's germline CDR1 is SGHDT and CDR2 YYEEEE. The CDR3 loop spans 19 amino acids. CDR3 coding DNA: TGTGCCAGCAGCTCAAGGGGACTAGCGGGAGGGCCTGTCTCAGAGACCCAGTACTTC. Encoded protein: CASSSRGLAGGPVSETQYF.

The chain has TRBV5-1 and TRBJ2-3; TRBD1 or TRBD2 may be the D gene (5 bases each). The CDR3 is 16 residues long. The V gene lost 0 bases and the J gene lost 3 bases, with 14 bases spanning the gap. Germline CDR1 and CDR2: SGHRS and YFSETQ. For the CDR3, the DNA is TGCGCCAGCAGCTTGGAAGGGACCAGTATTACAGATACGCAGTATTTT. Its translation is CASSLEGTSITDTQYF. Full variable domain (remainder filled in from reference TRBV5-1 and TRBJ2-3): KAGVTQTPRYLIKTRGQQVTLSCSPISGHRSVSWYQQTPGQGLQFLFEYFSETQRNKGNFPGRFSGRQFSNSRSEMNVSTLELGDSALYLCASSLEGTSITDTQYFGPGTRLTVL.

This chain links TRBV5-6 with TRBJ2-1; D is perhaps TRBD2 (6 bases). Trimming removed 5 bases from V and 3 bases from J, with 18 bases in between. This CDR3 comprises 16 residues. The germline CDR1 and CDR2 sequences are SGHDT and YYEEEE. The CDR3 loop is CASSRPTSDVYNEQFF. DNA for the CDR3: TGTGCCAGCAGTCGACCGACTAGTGACGTCTACAATGAGCAGTTCTTC.

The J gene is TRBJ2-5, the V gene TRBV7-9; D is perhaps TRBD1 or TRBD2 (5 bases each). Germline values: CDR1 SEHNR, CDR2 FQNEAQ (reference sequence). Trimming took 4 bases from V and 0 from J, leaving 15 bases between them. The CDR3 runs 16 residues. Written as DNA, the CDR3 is TGTGCCAGCAGCTCCCTCCGGAGGACAAACCAAGAGACCCAGTACTTC. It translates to CASSSLRRTNQETQYF.

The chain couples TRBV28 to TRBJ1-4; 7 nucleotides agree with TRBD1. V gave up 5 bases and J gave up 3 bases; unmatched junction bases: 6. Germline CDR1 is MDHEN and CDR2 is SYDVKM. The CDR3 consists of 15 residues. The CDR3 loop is CASSPGTASNEKLFF. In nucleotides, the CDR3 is TGTGCCAGCAGTCCTGGGACAGCCTCTAATGAAAAACTGTTTTTT.

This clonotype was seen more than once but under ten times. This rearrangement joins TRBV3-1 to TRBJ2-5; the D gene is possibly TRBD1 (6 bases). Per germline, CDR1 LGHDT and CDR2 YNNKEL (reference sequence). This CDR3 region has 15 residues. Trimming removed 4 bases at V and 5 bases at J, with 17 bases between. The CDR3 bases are TGTGCCAGCAGCCGGGACACCGGGGAGTGGGAGACCCAGTACTTC. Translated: CASSRDTGEWETQYF.

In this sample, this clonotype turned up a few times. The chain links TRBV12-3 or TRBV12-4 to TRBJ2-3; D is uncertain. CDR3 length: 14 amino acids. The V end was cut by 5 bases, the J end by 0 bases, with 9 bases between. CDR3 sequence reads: CASSPLGSTDTQYF. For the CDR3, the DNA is TGTGCCAGCAGTCCCCTAGGGAGCACAGATACGCAGTATTTT.

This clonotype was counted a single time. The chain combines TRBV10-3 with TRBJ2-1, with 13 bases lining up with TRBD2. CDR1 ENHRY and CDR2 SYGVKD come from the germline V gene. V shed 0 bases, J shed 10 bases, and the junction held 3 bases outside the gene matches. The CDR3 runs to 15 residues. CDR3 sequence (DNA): TGTGCCATCAGTGAGTCGACTAGCGGGGGGCCAGAGCAGTTCTTC. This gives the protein CAISESTSGGPEQFF.

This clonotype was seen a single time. In DNA, the CDR3 is TGTGCCAGCAGCCAAGCGCCGGACAGGGCCCCTCCGAACACCGGGGAGCTGTTTTTT. Its protein product is CASSQAPDRAPPNTGELFF. The chain combines TRBV4-2 with TRBJ2-2; 8 bases are shared with TRBD1. The V gene end was trimmed by 1 base and the J gene end by 0 bases; junction bases not matched to a gene: 10. In germline, CDR1 is LGHNA, CDR2 YNFKEQ. This CDR3 region has 19 residues.

The CDR3 spells CASSQLRNTEAFF. DNA for the CDR3: TGTGCCAGCAGCCAATTAAGGAACACTGAAGCTTTCTTT. The chain uses TRBV14 and TRBJ1-1, with no clear D. Germline values: CDR1 SGHDN, CDR2 FVKESK. V lost 2 bases and J 1 base, leaving 5 bases between the germline ends. The CDR3 is made up of 13 amino acids.

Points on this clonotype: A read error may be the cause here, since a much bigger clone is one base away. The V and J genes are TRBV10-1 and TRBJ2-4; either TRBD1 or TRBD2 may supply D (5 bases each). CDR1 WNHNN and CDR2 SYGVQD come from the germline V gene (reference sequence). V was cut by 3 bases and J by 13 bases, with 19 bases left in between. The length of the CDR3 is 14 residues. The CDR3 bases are TGCGCCAGCAGTGATAGTTTCCCGAGGGGCGGGCAGTACTTC. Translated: CASSDSFPRGGQYF.

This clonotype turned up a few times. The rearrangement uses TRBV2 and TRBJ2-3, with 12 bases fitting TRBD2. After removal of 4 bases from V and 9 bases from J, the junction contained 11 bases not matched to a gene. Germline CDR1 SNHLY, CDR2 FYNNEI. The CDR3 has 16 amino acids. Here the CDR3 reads CASSGLAGAPSRTQYF. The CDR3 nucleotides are TGTGCCAGCAGTGGACTAGCGGGGGCCCCCTCGAGGACGCAGTATTTT.

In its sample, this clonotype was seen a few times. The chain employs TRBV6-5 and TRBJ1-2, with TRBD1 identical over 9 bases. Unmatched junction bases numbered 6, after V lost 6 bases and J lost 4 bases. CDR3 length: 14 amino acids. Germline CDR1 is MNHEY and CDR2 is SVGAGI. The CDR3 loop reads CASSRSGQGYGYTF. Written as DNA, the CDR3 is TGTGCCAGCAGCCGGTCGGGACAGGGCTATGGCTACACCTTC.

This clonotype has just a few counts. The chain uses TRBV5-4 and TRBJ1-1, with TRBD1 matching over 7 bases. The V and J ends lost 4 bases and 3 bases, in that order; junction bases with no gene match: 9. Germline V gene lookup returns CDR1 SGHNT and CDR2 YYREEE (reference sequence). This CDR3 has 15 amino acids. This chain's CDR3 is CASSPQGGRDTEAFF. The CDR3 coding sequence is TGTGCCAGCAGCCCTCAAGGGGGCCGGGACACTGAAGCTTTCTTT.

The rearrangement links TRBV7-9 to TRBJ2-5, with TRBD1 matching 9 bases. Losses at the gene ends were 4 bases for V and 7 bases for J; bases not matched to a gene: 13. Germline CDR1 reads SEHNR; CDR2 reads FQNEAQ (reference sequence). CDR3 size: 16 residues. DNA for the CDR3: TGTGCCAGCAGCTCCGTCCCGGGACAGGGCTGGGGGACCCAGTACTTC. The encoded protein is CASSSVPGQGWGTQYF.